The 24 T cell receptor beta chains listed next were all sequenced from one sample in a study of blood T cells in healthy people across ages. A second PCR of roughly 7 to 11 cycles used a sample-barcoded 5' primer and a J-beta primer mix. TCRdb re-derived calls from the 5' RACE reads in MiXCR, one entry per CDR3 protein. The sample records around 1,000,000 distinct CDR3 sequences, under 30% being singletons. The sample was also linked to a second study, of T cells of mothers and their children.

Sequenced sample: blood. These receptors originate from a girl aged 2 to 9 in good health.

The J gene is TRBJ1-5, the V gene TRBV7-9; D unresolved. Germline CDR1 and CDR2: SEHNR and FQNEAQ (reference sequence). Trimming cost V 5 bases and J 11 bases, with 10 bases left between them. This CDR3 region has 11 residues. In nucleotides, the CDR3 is TGTGCCAGCAGCCTGGACGGGACCCAGCATTTT. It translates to CASSLDGTQHF.

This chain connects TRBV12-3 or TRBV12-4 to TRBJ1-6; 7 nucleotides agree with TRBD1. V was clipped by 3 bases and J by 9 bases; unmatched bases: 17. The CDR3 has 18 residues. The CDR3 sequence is CASSFSYRVQGDFSPLHF. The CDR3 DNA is TGTGCCAGCAGTTTCTCTTACAGGGTCCAGGGGGATTTTTCACCCCTCCACTTT.

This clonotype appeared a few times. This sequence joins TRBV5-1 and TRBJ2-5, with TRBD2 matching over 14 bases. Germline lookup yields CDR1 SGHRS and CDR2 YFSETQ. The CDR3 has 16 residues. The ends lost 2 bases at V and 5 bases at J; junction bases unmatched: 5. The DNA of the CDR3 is TGCGCCAGCAGCTTAAAGGGACTAGCGGGAGCGGAGACCCAGTACTTC. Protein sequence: CASSLKGLAGAETQYF. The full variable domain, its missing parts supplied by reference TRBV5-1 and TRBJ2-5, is KAGVTQTPRYLIKTRGQQVTLSCSPISGHRSVSWYQQTPGQGLQFLFEYFSETQRNKGNFPGRFSGRQFSNSRSEMNVSTLELGDSALYLCASSLKGLAGAETQYFGPGTRLLVL.

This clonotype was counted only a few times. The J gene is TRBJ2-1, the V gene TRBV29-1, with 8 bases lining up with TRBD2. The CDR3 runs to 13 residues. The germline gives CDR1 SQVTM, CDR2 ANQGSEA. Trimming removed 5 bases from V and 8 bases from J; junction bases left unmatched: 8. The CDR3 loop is CSVLAGVGDEQFF. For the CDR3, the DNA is TGCAGCGTTCTAGCGGGTGTTGGTGATGAGCAGTTCTTC.

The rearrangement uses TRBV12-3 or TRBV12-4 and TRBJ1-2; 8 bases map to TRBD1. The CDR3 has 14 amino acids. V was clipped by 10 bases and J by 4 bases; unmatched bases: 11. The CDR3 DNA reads TGTGCCACCCCGGGGACAGGATTAATCTATGGCTACACCTTC. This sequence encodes CATPGTGLIYGYTF.

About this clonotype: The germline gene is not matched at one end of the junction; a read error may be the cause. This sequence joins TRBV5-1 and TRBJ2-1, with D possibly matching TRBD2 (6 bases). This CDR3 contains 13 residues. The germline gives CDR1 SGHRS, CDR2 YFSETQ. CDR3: CASGLAEGNEQFF. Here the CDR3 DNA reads TGCGCCAGCGGCTTGGCGGAGGGGAATGAGCAGTTCTTC. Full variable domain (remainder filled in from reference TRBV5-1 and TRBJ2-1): KAGVTQTPRYLIKTRGQQVTLSCSPISGHRSVSWYQQTPGQGLQFLFEYFSETQRNKGNFPGRFSGRQFSNSRSEMNVSTLELGDSALYLCASGLAEGNEQFFGPGTRLTVL.

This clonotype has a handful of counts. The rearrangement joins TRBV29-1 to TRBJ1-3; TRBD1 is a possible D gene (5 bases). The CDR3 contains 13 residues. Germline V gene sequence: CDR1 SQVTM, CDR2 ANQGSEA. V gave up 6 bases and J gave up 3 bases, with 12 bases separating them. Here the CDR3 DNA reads TGCAGCGTAGGGGAGCAACTTGGAAACACCATATATTTT. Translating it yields CSVGEQLGNTIYF. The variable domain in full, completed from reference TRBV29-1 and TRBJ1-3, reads SAVISQKPSRDICQRGTSLTIQCQVDSQVTMMFWYRQQPGQSLTLIATANQGSEATYESGFVIDKFPISRPNLTFSTLTVSNMSPEDSSIYLCSVGEQLGNTIYFGEGSWLTVV.

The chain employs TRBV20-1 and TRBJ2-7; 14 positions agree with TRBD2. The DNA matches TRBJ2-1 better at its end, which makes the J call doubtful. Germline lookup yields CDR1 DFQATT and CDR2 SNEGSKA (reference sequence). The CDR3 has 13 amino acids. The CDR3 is CSALTSGGDEQFF. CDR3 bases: TGCAGTGCTCTGACTAGCGGGGGGGATGAGCAGTTCTTC.

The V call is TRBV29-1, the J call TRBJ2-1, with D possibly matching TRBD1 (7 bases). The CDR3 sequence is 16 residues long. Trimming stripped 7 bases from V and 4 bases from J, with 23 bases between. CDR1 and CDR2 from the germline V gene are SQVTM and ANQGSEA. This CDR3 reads CSASPSRGTAYNEQFF. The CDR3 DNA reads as TGCAGCGCTAGCCCATCGCGCGGGACAGCGTACAATGAGCAGTTCTTC.

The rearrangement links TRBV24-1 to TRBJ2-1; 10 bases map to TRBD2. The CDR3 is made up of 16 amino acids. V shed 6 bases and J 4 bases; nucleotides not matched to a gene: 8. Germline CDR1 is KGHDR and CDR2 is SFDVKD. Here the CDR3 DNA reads TGTGCCACCAGTCCATCGAGCGGGGGGGCATACAATGAGCAGTTCTTC. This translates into CATSPSSGGAYNEQFF.

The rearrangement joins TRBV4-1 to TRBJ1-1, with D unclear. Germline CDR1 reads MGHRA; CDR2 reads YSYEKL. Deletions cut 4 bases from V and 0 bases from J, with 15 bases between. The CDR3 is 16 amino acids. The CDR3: CASSLPPSLMNTEAFF. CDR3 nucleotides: TGCGCCAGCAGCCTCCCGCCCAGCCTCATGAACACTGAAGCTTTCTTT.

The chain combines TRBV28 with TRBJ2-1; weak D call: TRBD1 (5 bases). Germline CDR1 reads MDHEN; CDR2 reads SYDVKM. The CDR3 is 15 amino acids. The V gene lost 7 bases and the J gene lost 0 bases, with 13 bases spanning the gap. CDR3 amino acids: CASTLGQSSYNEQFF. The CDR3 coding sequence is TGTGCCAGCACCTTGGGGCAAAGCTCCTACAATGAGCAGTTCTTC.

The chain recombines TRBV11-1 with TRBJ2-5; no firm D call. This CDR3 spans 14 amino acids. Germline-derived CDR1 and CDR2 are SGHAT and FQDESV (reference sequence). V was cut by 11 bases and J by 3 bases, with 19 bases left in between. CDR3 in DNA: TGTGCCTCGACATATGGGGAAGGGAAAGAGACCCAGTACTTC. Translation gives CASTYGEGKETQYF.

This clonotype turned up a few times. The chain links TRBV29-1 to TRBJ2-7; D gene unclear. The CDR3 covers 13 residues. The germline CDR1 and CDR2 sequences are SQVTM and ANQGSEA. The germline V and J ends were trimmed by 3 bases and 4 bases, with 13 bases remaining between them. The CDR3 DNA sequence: TGCAGCGTTGAGGGGAACAAACTTTACGAGCAGTACTTC. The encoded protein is CSVEGNKLYEQYF.

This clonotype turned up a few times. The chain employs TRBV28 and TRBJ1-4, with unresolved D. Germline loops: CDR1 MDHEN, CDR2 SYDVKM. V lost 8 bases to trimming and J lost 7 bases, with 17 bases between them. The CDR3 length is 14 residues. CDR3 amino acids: CASAIRPGGEKLFF. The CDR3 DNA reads TGTGCCAGCGCCATCCGACCTGGAGGTGAAAAACTGTTTTTT.

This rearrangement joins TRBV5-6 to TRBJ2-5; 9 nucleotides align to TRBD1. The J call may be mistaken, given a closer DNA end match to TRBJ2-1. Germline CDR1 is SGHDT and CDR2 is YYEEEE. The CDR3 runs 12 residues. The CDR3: CASSLEDRGQFF. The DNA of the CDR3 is TGTGCCAGCAGCTTAGAGGACAGGGGACAGTTCTTC.

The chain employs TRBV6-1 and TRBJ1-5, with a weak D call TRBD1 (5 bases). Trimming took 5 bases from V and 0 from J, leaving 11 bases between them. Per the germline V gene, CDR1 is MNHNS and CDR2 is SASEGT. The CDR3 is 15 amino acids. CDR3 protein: CASSSGRYSNQPQHF. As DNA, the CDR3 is TGTGCCAGCAGTTCGGGACGGTATAGCAATCAGCCCCAGCATTTT.

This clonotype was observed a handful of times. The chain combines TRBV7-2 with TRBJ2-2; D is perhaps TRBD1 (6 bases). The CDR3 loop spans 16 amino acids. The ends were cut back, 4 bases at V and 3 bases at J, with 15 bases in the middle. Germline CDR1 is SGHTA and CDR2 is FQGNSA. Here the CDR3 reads CASSSVGAVYTGELFF. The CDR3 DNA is TGTGCCAGCAGCTCGGTGGGGGCAGTTTACACCGGGGAGCTGTTTTTT.

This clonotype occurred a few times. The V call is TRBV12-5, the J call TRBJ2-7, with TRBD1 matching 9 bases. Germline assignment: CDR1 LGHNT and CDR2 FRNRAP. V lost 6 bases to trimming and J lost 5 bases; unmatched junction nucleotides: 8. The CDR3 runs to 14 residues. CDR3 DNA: TGTGCTAGTGGGGAACGGGACAGGGCTAACGAGCAGTACTTC. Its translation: CASGERDRANEQYF.

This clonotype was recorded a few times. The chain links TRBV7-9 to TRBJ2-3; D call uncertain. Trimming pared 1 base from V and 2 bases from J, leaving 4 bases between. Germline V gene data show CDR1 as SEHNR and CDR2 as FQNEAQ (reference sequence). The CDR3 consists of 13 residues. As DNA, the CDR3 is TGTGCCAGCAGCTTAGAGGACACAGATACGCAGTATTTT. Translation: CASSLEDTDTQYF.

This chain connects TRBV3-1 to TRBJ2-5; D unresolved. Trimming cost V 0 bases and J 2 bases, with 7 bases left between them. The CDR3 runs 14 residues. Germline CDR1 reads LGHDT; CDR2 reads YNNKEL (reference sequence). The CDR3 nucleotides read TGTGCCAGCAGCCAAGAGGAAGTTCAAGAGACCCAGTACTTC. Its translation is CASSQEEVQETQYF.

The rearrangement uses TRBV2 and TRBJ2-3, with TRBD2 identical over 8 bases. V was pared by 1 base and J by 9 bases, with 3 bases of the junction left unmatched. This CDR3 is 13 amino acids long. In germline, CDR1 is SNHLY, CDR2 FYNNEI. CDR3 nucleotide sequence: TGTGCCAGCAGTGAAGACATAGCGGGAACGCAGTATTTT. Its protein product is CASSEDIAGTQYF.

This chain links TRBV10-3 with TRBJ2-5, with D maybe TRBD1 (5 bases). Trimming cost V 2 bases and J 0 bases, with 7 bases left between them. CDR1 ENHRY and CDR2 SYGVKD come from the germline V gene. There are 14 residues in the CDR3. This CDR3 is CAISEARDQETQYF. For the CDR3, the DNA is TGTGCCATCAGTGAGGCCAGGGACCAAGAGACCCAGTACTTC.

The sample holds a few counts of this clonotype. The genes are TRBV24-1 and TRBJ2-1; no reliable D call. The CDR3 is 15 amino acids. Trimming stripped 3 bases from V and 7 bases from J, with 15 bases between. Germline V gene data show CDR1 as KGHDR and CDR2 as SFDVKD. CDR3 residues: CATSDISGKFNEQFF. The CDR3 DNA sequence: TGTGCCACCAGTGATATTTCTGGGAAGTTTAATGAGCAGTTCTTC.